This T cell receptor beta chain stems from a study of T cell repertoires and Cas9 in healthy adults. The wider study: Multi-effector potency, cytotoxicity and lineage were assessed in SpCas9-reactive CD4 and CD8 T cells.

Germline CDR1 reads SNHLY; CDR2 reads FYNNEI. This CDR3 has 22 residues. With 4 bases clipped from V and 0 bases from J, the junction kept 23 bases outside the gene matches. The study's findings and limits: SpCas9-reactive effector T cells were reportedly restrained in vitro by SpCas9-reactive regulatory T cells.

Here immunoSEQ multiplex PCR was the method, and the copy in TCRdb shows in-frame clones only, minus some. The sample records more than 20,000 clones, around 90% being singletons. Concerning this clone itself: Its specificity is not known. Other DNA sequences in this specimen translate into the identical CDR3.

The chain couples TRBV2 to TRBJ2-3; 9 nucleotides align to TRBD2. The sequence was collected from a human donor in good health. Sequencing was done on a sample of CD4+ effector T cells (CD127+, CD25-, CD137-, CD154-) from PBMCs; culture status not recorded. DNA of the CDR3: TGTGCCAGCAGTGGCCTCTTTGGGGGTAGCGGGGGCGATACTACTAGCACAGATACGCAGTATTTT. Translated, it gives CASSGLFGGSGGDTTSTDTQYF.